This TCR beta chain comes out of a study of blood T cell repertoires in COVID-19. This clone has more than one count but fewer than ten. The protocol was immunoSEQ multiplex PCR, while the TCRdb copy is restricted to in-frame clones and leaves out a portion. In the table there are some 150,000 clones, roughly 87% of which are singletons. With 7 bases removed from V and 1 base from J, the gap between germline ends came to 13 bases. CDR3 size: 13 residues. Germline loops: CDR1 SQVTM, CDR2 ANQGSEA. Material: peripheral blood. The sequence derives from a woman in her 70s with acute or convalescent COVID-19. The J gene is TRBJ1-1, the V gene TRBV29-1; the D gene is possibly TRBD1 (5 bases). CDR3 coding DNA: TGCAGCGCCCCCAGGGAGGGGAACACTGAAGCTTTCTTT. Its protein product is CSAPREGNTEAFF.